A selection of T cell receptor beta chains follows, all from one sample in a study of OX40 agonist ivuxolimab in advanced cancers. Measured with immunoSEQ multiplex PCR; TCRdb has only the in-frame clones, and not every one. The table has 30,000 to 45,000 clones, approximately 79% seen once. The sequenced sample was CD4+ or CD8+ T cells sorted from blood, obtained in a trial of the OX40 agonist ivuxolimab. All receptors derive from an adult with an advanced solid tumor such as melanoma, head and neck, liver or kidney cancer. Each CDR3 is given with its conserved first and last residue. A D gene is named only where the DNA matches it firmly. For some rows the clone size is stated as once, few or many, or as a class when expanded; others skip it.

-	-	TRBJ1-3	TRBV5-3	CARSLQGNTIYF	TGTGCCAGAAGCTTGCAAGGAAACACCATATATTTT
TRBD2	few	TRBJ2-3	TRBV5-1	CASSLVSWRTSGEADTQYF	TGCGCCAGCAGCTTGGTATCCTGGAGGACTAGCGGGGAGGCAGATACGCAGTATTTT
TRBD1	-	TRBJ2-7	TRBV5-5	CASSLQGSVQYF	TGTGCCAGCAGTTTACAGGGGTCTGTGCAGTACTTC
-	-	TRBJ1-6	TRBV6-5	CASSYSSRATNSPLHF	TGTGCCAGCAGTTACTCGAGCAGGGCCACAAATTCACCCCTCCACTTT
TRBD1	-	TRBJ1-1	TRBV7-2	CASSPRDSITLNTEAFF	TGTGCCAGCAGCCCCCGGGACAGTATAACCTTGAACACTGAAGCTTTCTTT
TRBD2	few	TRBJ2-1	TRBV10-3	CAIRSSGGNNEQFF	TGTGCCATCAGAAGTAGCGGGGGAAACAATGAGCAGTTCTTC
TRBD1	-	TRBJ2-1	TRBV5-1	CASTRAGDRGHNEQFF	TGCGCCAGCACTCGGGCGGGGGACAGGGGGCACAATGAGCAGTTCTTC
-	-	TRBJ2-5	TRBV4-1	CASSQGVRGGQETQYF	TGCGCCAGCAGCCAAGGGGTGAGGGGGGGGCAAGAGACCCAGTACTTC
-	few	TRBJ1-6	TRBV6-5	CASSYKGNSPLHF	TGTGCCAGCAGTTACAAGGGTAATTCACCCCTCCACTTT
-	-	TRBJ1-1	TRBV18	CASSPGQGEVGAFF	TGTGCCAGCTCACCGGGACAAGGTGAGGTCGGAGCTTTCTTT
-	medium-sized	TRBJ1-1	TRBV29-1	CSARAGHQNTEAFF	TGCAGCGCCCGAGCGGGACACCAAAACACTGAAGCTTTCTTT
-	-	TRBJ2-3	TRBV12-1	CASSYLAGALSTQYF	TGTGCCAGCAGCTACCTAGCGGGGGCCCTGAGTACGCAGTATTTT
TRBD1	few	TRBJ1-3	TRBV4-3	CASSLLLTGVGNTIYF	TGCGCCAGCAGCCTACTATTGACAGGGGTTGGAAACACCATATATTTT
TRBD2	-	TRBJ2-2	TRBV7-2	CASRAGLRTTGELFF	TGTGCCAGCAGGGCGGGACTAAGGACCACCGGGGAGCTGTTTTTT
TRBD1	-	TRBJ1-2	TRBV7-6	CASSPTGDSSDYGYTF	TGTGCCAGCAGCCCAACCGGGGACAGCTCCGACTATGGCTACACCTTC
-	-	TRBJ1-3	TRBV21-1	CASNQADSLAVTIYF	TGTGCCAGCAACCAAGCGGACTCCCTGGCAGTCACCATATATTTT
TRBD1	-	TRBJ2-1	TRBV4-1	CASSQDGTGGLDEQFF	TGCGCCAGCAGCCAAGATGGGACAGGGGGTTTGGATGAGCAGTTCTTC
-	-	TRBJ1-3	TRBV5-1	CASSLGQGTGNTIYF	TGCGCCAGCAGCTTGGGTCAGGGGACTGGAAACACCATATATTTT
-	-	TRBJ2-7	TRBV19	CASSSSDTYEQYF	TGTGCCAGTAGCTCTTCCGACACCTACGAGCAGTACTTC
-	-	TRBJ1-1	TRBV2	CASSIRGMGTEAFF	TGTGCCAGCAGTATAAGGGGAATGGGGACTGAAGCTTTCTTT
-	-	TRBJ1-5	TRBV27	CASSLWWDQPQHF	TGTGCCAGCAGTTTATGGTGGGATCAGCCCCAGCATTTT
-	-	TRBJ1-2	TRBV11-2	CASSLDGRPWGYTF	TGTGCCAGCAGCTTAGATGGGAGGCCCTGGGGCTACACCTTC
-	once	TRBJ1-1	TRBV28	CASNFRFDRSNTEAFF	TGTGCCAGCAATTTTCGGTTTGACAGGTCGAACACTGAAGCTTTCTTT
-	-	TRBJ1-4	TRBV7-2	CASSSNRATNEKLFF	TGTGCCAGCAGCAGCAACAGGGCAACTAATGAAAAACTGTTTTTT
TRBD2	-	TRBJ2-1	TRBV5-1	CASSDSGGEQFF	TGCGCCAGCAGCGATAGCGGGGGAGAGCAGTTCTTC
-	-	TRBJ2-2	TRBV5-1	CASSFTGDLTTGELFF	TGCGCCAGCAGCTTTACGGGGGACTTAACCACCGGGGAGCTGTTTTTT
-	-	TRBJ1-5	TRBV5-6	CATSRGGWSQPQHF	TGTGCCACCTCGAGGGGGGGATGGAGTCAGCCCCAGCATTTT
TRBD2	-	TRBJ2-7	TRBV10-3	CAISVDLAGEQYF	TGTGCCATCAGTGTTGATTTAGCGGGCGAGCAGTACTTC
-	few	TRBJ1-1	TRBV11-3	CASSLGRTGSEGTEAFF	TGTGCCAGCAGCTTAGGAAGGACGGGGAGCGAGGGCACTGAAGCTTTCTTT
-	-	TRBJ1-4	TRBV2	CASRGLDEKLFF	TGTGCCAGCAGGGGACTTGACGAAAAACTGTTTTTT
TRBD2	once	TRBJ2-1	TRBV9	CASSERAGPENEQFF	TGTGCCAGCAGCGAGAGAGCGGGGCCCGAAAATGAGCAGTTCTTC
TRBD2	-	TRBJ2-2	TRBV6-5	CASSQTSGNTGELFF	TGTGCCAGCAGCCAGACTAGCGGAAACACCGGGGAGCTGTTTTTT
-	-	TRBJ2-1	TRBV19	CASSIERYNEQFF	TGTGCCAGTAGTATTGAGAGGTACAATGAGCAGTTCTTC
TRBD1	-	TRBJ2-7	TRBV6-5	CASSSRQAGGVKQYF	TGTGCCAGCAGTTCACGCCAGGCAGGGGGCGTAAAGCAGTACTTC
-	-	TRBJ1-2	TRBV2	CASRGGGLRYGYTF	TGTGCCTCGAGGGGCGGGGGCTTGAGATATGGCTACACCTTC
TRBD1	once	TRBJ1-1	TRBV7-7	CASSPGTGDFGNTEAFF	TGTGCTAGCAGCCCCGGGACAGGGGATTTCGGAAACACTGAAGCTTTCTTT
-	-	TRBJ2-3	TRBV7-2	CASSIVTDTQYF	TGTGCCAGCAGCATAGTCACAGATACGCAGTATTTT
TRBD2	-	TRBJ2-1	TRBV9	CASSVDLAGGINEQFF	TGTGCCAGCAGCGTAGATCTAGCGGGGGGAATCAATGAGCAGTTCTTC
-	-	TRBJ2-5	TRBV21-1	CASSFRTGGTETQYF	TGTGCCAGCAGCTTTAGGACAGGGGGCACGGAGACCCAGTACTTC
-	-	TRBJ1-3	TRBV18	CASSPPGRWATIYF	TGTGCCAGCTCACCACCTGGCAGGTGGGCCACCATATATTTT
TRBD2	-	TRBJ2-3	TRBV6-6	CASKRGGDTDTQYF	TGTGCCAGCAAGCGCGGGGGGGACACAGATACGCAGTATTTT
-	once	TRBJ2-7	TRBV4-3	CASSQERAWSLYEQYF	TGCGCCAGCAGCCAAGAACGAGCGTGGTCCCTATACGAGCAGTACTTC
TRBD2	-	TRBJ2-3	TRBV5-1	CASSLARASGGPSTDTQYF	TGCGCCAGCAGCTTGGCCAGGGCTAGCGGGGGTCCTAGCACAGATACGCAGTATTTT
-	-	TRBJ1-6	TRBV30	CAWAGLPSSYNSPLHF	TGTGCCTGGGCGGGACTGCCGAGCTCCTATAATTCACCCCTCCACTTT